The clone carrying this T cell receptor beta chain was counted a single time. TCRdb used MiXCR to reprocess the PCR reads, holding one entry per CDR3 protein. The sample lists around 94,000 distinct CDR3 sequences, 51% occurring once. Germline lookup yields CDR1 SNHLY and CDR2 FYNNEI. The CDR3 covers 15 residues. The J segment lost 5 bases and the V segment lost 4 bases, leaving 3 bases of the junction unmatched. These data originate in a study of CDR3 diversity in severe acne. The sequenced sample consisted of blood. The chain is built from TRBV2 and TRBJ2-3, with 13 bases that match TRBD2. This TCR derives from a male donor with acne. CDR3 residues: CASSGTSGRKDTQYF. In DNA, the CDR3 is TGTGCCAGCAGTGGGACTAGCGGGAGAAAAGATACGCAGTATTTT.